The 22 T cell receptor beta chains below all came from one sample that was sequenced in a study of T cells expressing NK-cell markers. TCRdb reprocessed the 5' RACE reads, with one entry per CDR3 protein and no DNA. The listing contains about 190,000 distinct CDR3 sequences. The sample taken for sequencing was blood T cells: a sorted CD56 or NKG2C T cell subset, CD4+ or CD8+ T cells, or bulk PBMC T cells (not recorded which). The receptors were sampled from a man aged 18-75 years in good health.

The gene calls are TRBV7-9 and TRBJ2-7; the D gene TCRdb calls, TRBD1, cannot be checked with no DNA. Per germline, CDR1 SEHNR and CDR2 FQNEAQ (reference sequence). The CDR3 sequence is 12 residues long. The CDR3 loop reads CASRRWGDEQYF.

The chain recombines TRBV20-1 with TRBJ2-7; TCRdb lists TRBD2, though no DNA is available to test this call. Germline loops: CDR1 DFQATT, CDR2 SNEGSKA (reference sequence). The CDR3 has 16 amino acids. CDR3 in amino acids: CSASLLPSGGRVEQYF.

The rearrangement uses TRBV7-9 and TRBJ2-5; TCRdb reports TRBD2, a call that lacks DNA to check it against. The CDR3 is made up of 15 amino acids. The germline CDR1 and CDR2 sequences are SEHNR and FQNEAQ (reference sequence). The CDR3 reads CASSVALAGDETQYF.

The rearrangement uses TRBV6-1 and TRBJ2-1; with no DNA, the TCRdb D assignment of TRBD2 cannot be verified. Germline CDR1 is MNHNS and CDR2 is SASEGT. There are 14 residues in the CDR3. CDR3 amino acids: CASSPGLAELEQFF.

The genes are TRBV6-1 and TRBJ1-2; with no DNA, the TCRdb D assignment of TRBD1 cannot be verified. This CDR3 is 14 amino acids long. Per the germline V gene, CDR1 is MNHNS and CDR2 is SASEGT. The CDR3: CASSEGTEVYGYTF.

This chain's CDR3 is CASIQGIYNSPLHF. The chain is built from TRBV6-1 and TRBJ1-6; TCRdb lists TRBD1, though no DNA is available to test this call. Looked up from germline, CDR1 is MNHNS and CDR2 is SASEGT. This CDR3 comprises 14 residues.

CDR3 loop: CASSQVGRGESQFF. This chain links TRBV4-2 with TRBJ2-1; TCRdb picks TRBD1, but there is no DNA to check that call. CDR1 and CDR2 (germline): LGHNA, YNFKEQ. The CDR3 loop spans 14 amino acids.

V is TRBV6-5 and J is TRBJ1-2; TCRdb's D gene call, TRBD1, goes unchecked for lack of DNA. Germline V CDR1 and CDR2: MNHEY, SVGAGI. This CDR3 region has 15 residues. CDR3: CASSYSGQGFWGYTF.

The V call is TRBV19, the J call TRBJ1-2. The CDR3 is 12 amino acids. Germline CDR1 LNHDA, CDR2 SQIVND (reference sequence). The CDR3 region is CASTPIGGGYTF.

The chain couples TRBV28 to TRBJ1-1. Looked up from germline, CDR1 is MDHEN and CDR2 is SYDVKM. This CDR3 has 15 amino acids. The CDR3 reads CASSLLGRLNTEAFF.

This chain joins TRBV27 and TRBJ2-3; as DNA is missing, the TRBD1 call by TCRdb cannot be tested. The CDR3 covers 16 residues. Germline V gene lookup returns CDR1 MNHEY and CDR2 SMNVEV (reference sequence). CDR3 sequence: CASSFHGQVSTDTQYF.

The V and J genes are TRBV12-3 or TRBV12-4 and TRBJ1-3; no DNA is available, so the TRBD1 call from TCRdb remains unchecked. The CDR3 contains 13 residues. CDR3 region: CASSRGWGNTIYF.

The chain joins TRBV7-9 to TRBJ2-5; TCRdb lists TRBD1, though no DNA is available to test this call. This CDR3 contains 16 residues. The germline V gene encodes CDR1 SEHNR and CDR2 FQNEAQ (reference sequence). The CDR3 sequence is CASSSNAGGGQETQYF.

This sequence joins TRBV29-1 and TRBJ1-2; absent DNA, TCRdb's TRBD1 call cannot be checked. CDR1 is SQVTM and CDR2 is ANQGSEA in the germline V gene. The CDR3 is 14 amino acids. CDR3 sequence: CSVVLSGEDYGYTF.

This rearrangement joins TRBV27 to TRBJ1-2; absent DNA, TCRdb's TRBD1 call cannot be checked. This CDR3 comprises 16 residues. Germline-derived CDR1 and CDR2 are MNHEY and SMNVEV (reference sequence). The CDR3 here is CASSRHLGEKVYGYTF.

The chain carries TRBV29-1 and TRBJ2-3. Germline V gives CDR1 SQVTM, CDR2 ANQGSEA. This CDR3 region has 11 residues. The CDR3 reads CSVQSLGTQYF.

The chain has TRBV27 and TRBJ1-5. The CDR3 sequence is 14 residues long. The germline gives CDR1 MNHEY, CDR2 SMNVEV (reference sequence). The CDR3 here is CASSLFGSNQPQHF.

V is TRBV20-1 and J is TRBJ2-7; TCRdb picks TRBD2, but there is no DNA to check that call. Looked up from germline, CDR1 is DFQATT and CDR2 is SNEGSKA (reference sequence). The CDR3 sequence is 14 residues long. The CDR3 is CSASDPATRDEQYF.

The rearrangement uses TRBV9 and TRBJ2-1; absent DNA, TCRdb's TRBD1 call cannot be checked. Per germline, CDR1 SGDLS and CDR2 YYNGEE. The CDR3 totals 15 residues. CDR3 sequence reads: CASSAGWRTDNEQFF.

The chain is built from TRBV7-2 and TRBJ2-1; TCRdb returns TRBD1, unconfirmable since there is no DNA. CDR1 SGHTA and CDR2 FQGNSA come from the germline V gene. The CDR3 spans 16 residues. CDR3 sequence reads: CASSTPNRGSYNEQFF.

The chain combines TRBV25-1 with TRBJ2-7; TCRdb indicates TRBD2, and absent DNA this call remains unverified. Germline V gene data show CDR1 as MGHDK and CDR2 as SYGVNS. This CDR3 region has 16 residues. The CDR3 reads CASSEYLASGGYEQYF.

The J gene is TRBJ2-2, the V gene TRBV9; TCRdb's D call of TRBD2 is untestable without DNA. This CDR3 comprises 18 residues. Germline CDR1 reads SGDLS; CDR2 reads YYNGEE. CDR3 protein: CASSVSGLVAGNTGELFF.